Following are 6 T cell receptor beta chains from one sample sequenced in a study of blood T cell repertoires in COVID-19. Produced via immunoSEQ multiplex PCR; TCRdb's table is partial and in-frame only. This table has some 74,000 clones, around 86% appearing once. Sequenced: peripheral blood. All receptors derive from a man aged 45-65 years with active COVID-19.

The CDR3 loop is CASSFPLAGLSYEQYF. CDR3 DNA sequence: TGTGCCAGCAGCTTCCCGTTAGCGGGGCTCTCCTACGAGCAGTACTTC. This chain links TRBV7-9 with TRBJ2-7, with TRBD2 matching 8 bases. The ends lost 3 bases at V and 0 bases at J; junction bases unmatched: 7. This CDR3 has 16 residues. Germline lookup yields CDR1 SEHNR and CDR2 FQNEAQ (reference sequence).

This chain uses TRBV9 with TRBJ2-2, with D perhaps matching TRBD2 (6 bases). The CDR3 sequence is 15 residues long. Per germline, CDR1 SGDLS and CDR2 YYNGEE. Trimming cost V 4 bases and J 7 bases, with 17 bases left between them. The CDR3 protein is CASSHPGARVGELFF. The DNA for the CDR3 is TGTGCCAGCAGCCATCCGGGAGCGAGGGTCGGGGAGCTGTTTTTT.

The chain combines TRBV28 with TRBJ2-1; 12 nucleotides agree with TRBD2. Germline-derived CDR1 and CDR2 are MDHEN and SYDVKM. V was pared by 7 bases and J by 3 bases, with 4 bases of the junction left unmatched. The CDR3 contains 15 residues. The CDR3 loop reads CASTSSGGGYNEQFF. The CDR3 bases are TGTGCCAGCACCTCTAGCGGGGGGGGCTACAATGAGCAGTTCTTC.

This chain connects TRBV7-2 to TRBJ1-1, with 9 bases lining up with TRBD1. The CDR3 totals 14 residues. The germline V gene has CDR1 SGHTA and CDR2 FQGNSA. Unmatched junction bases numbered 6, after V lost 5 bases and J lost 5 bases. The CDR3 region has the DNA TGTGCCAGCAGCCCACAGGGGGCGCCGACTGAAGCTTTCTTT. The encoded protein is CASSPQGAPTEAFF.

The chain joins TRBV7-2 to TRBJ2-1; 13 positions match TRBD2. Losses at the gene ends were 2 bases for V and 7 bases for J; bases not matched to a gene: 8. CDR1 is SGHTA and CDR2 is FQGNSA in the germline V gene. The length of the CDR3 is 17 residues. The CDR3 DNA is TGTGCCAGCAGCTTATTACTAGCGGGAGGGCCGGGAAATGAGCAGTTCTTC. This encodes CASSLLLAGGPGNEQFF.

The rearrangement joins TRBV18 to TRBJ2-2, with D perhaps TRBD1 (5 bases). The CDR3 has 16 amino acids. V lost 3 bases to trimming and J lost 1 base, with 12 bases between them. Germline V gives CDR1 KGHSH, CDR2 LQKENI. CDR3 amino acids: CASSPIQALNTGELFF. In DNA form, the CDR3 reads TGTGCCAGCTCACCGATACAGGCATTGAACACCGGGGAGCTGTTTTTT.